Presented here are 8 T cell receptor beta chains from one specimen sequenced in a study of blood T cell repertoires in COVID-19 (dated by TCRdb to 2019 to 2021). Libraries came from the immunoSEQ multiplex PCR assay. This immuneACCESS table, as held by TCRdb, lists in-frame sequences with V and J called but not all clones. Of the missing ones, under half trace to an unresolved V gene in checked studies; the others have no known cause. This sample holds tens of thousands of clones; nearly 95% were observed only once. 5.2% of the sample is taken by the ten largest. Sequenced: peripheral blood. These receptors were collected from a human donor in a cohort sampled during active COVID-19.

The gene calls are TRBV3-1 (or the pseudogene TRBV3-2) and TRBJ2-3; TRBD2 matches 9 bases. V lost 1 base and J lost 4; bases outside the gene matches: 3. The germline V gene encodes CDR1 LGHDT and CDR2 YNNKEL (reference sequence). The CDR3 has 15 amino acids. CDR3 nucleotide sequence: TGTGCCAGCAGCCAAGTCGGCGGGGGGGCAGATACGCAGTATTTT. It specifies CASSQVGGGADTQYF.

This rearrangement joins TRBV7-9 to TRBJ1-5, with D maybe TRBD1 (5 bases). V lost 5 bases and J lost 4, with 15 bases in between. Per the germline V gene, CDR1 is SEHNR and CDR2 is FQNEAQ (reference sequence). CDR3 length equals 15 residues. As DNA, the CDR3 is TGTGCCAGCAGCCCGCGGGGGTTGGGAAATCAGCCCCAGCATTTT. Its translation is CASSPRGLGNQPQHF.

V usage is TRBV5-1 and J usage is TRBJ2-1; D is ambiguous. In germline, CDR1 is SGHRS, CDR2 YFSETQ. The CDR3 totals 14 residues. With 0 bases removed from V and 0 bases from J, the gap between germline ends came to 4 bases. The DNA of the CDR3 is TGCGCCAGCAGCTTGGATCACTCCTACAATGAGCAGTTCTTC. This sequence encodes CASSLDHSYNEQFF. The full variable domain, completed using reference TRBV5-1 and TRBJ2-1, is KAGVTQTPRYLIKTRGQQVTLSCSPISGHRSVSWYQQTPGQGLQFLFEYFSETQRNKGNFPGRFSGRQFSNSRSEMNVSTLELGDSALYLCASSLDHSYNEQFFGPGTRLTVL.

The chain combines TRBV10-2 with TRBJ2-3; a weak D match, TRBD2 (6 bases). The V gene's germline CDR1 is WSHSY and CDR2 SAAADI. The CDR3 sequence is 13 residues long. Trimming shortened V by 6 bases and J by 4 bases, and 11 bases separated the two germline ends. The CDR3: CASSETSPDTQYF. CDR3 DNA: TGCGCCAGCAGCGAAACTAGCCCAGATACGCAGTATTTT.

The V gene is TRBV9, the J gene TRBJ2-1, with 15 bases matching TRBD2. The CDR3 loop spans 20 amino acids. Germline loops: CDR1 SGDLS, CDR2 YYNGEE. Losses at the gene ends were 0 bases for V and 1 base for J; bases not matched to a gene: 8. The CDR3 protein is CASSVARTSGRARSYNEQFF. The CDR3 DNA reads TGTGCCAGCAGCGTAGCTAGGACTAGCGGGAGGGCTCGGTCCTACAATGAGCAGTTCTTC.

The chain has TRBV4-1 and TRBJ2-1; 9 positions match TRBD1. Germline values: CDR1 MGHRA, CDR2 YSYEKL. The CDR3 totals 16 residues. J gave up 7 bases and V 1 base, and 8 bases lay outside the gene matches. CDR3 amino acids: CASSQVGTGSTNEQFF. CDR3 nucleotide sequence: TGCGCCAGCAGCCAAGTGGGGACAGGGTCTACAAATGAGCAGTTCTTC.

This sequence joins TRBV18 and TRBJ2-7, with 10 bases lining up with TRBD2. The trim removed 9 bases at V and 3 bases at J, leaving 5 bases unmatched. The germline V gene encodes CDR1 KGHSH and CDR2 LQKENI. This CDR3 spans 13 amino acids. The CDR3 DNA reads as TGTGCCAGTCGTCAGCGGGAGGGCTACGAGCAGTACTTC. Translated, it gives CASRQREGYEQYF.

The chain is built from TRBV6-1 and TRBJ2-7, with D unclear. This CDR3 has 14 residues. Germline lookup yields CDR1 MNHNS and CDR2 SASEGT. V lost 3 bases to trimming and J lost 0 bases, with 9 bases between them. In DNA, the CDR3 is TGTGCCAGCAGTGACAGATGGAGCTCCTACGAGCAGTACTTC. Translation gives CASSDRWSSYEQYF.